Each of the 13 T cell receptor beta chains below was sequenced from the same sample in a study of T cells in localized non-small cell lung cancer. Only in-frame clones appear in the TCRdb table, and some are missing; sequencing was by immunoSEQ multiplex PCR. The table lists 25,000 to 30,000 clones, 80% to 85% of them singletons, with approximately 4.9% in the top ten. The specimen comprised peripheral blood mononuclear cells, sampled before any cancer treatment. The source is a man aged 35 to 69 with stage III lung adenocarcinoma.

This chain joins TRBV5-1 and TRBJ1-2; D not certain. The CDR3 runs to 14 residues. Looked up from germline, CDR1 is SGHRS and CDR2 is YFSETQ. V was cut by 0 bases and J by 2 bases, with 8 bases left in between. The CDR3 spells CASSLDPVNYGYTF. Here the CDR3 DNA reads TGCGCCAGCAGCTTGGATCCAGTAAACTATGGCTACACCTTC.

V usage is TRBV7-9 and J usage is TRBJ1-3, with D hard to call. Trimming left V 5 bases short and J 0 bases short, with 5 bases between. The CDR3 length is 13 residues. From germline, CDR1 is SEHNR and CDR2 FQNEAQ (reference sequence). The CDR3 bases are TGTGCCAGCAGCGCCAGCTCTGGAAACACCATATATTTT. It encodes CASSASSGNTIYF.

The chain links TRBV19 to TRBJ2-6; no clear D gene. Trimming stripped 5 bases from V and 4 bases from J, with 9 bases between. The CDR3 spans 14 residues. CDR1 and CDR2 (germline): LNHDA, SQIVND (reference sequence). CDR3 amino acids: CASSSTSGANVLTF. CDR3 DNA sequence: TGTGCCAGTAGTTCCACTTCGGGGGCCAACGTCCTGACTTTC.

CDR3 region: CASSFKWEQYF. In DNA, the CDR3 is TGTGCCAGCAGTTTTAAGTGGGAGCAGTACTTC. This chain links TRBV28 with TRBJ2-7; no definite D call. Germline V CDR1 and CDR2: MDHEN, SYDVKM. The length of the CDR3 is 11 residues. Trimming pared 3 bases from V and 7 bases from J, leaving 7 bases between.

This clone was seen just once. This chain joins TRBV5-1 and TRBJ2-7; 8 positions match TRBD1. Trimming cost V 0 bases and J 5 bases; bases outside gene matches: 4. CDR3 length equals 14 residues. The germline CDR1 and CDR2 sequences are SGHRS and YFSETQ. The CDR3 spells CASSLGTGLHEQYF. The CDR3 bases are TGCGCCAGCAGCTTGGGGACAGGGTTGCACGAGCAGTACTTC. Filled out from reference TRBV5-1 and TRBJ2-7, the complete variable domain reads KAGVTQTPRYLIKTRGQQVTLSCSPISGHRSVSWYQQTPGQGLQFLFEYFSETQRNKGNFPGRFSGRQFSNSRSEMNVSTLELGDSALYLCASSLGTGLHEQYFGPGTRLTVT.

This clone was counted once. A read error may produce the germline difference seen at one junction end. The chain joins TRBV28 to TRBJ1-2; 7 bases map to TRBD1. Per the germline V gene, CDR1 is MDHEN and CDR2 is SYDVKM. The CDR3 loop spans 12 amino acids. CDR3 DNA sequence: TGTGCCAGCAGCACAGACAGGGTCCCGCAGATCTTC. This sequence encodes CASSTDRVPQIF.

The gene calls are TRBV27 and TRBJ2-1, with TRBD2 matching 9 bases. The V gene's germline CDR1 is MNHEY and CDR2 SMNVEV (reference sequence). This CDR3 has 14 residues. J gave up 8 bases and V 8 bases, and 10 bases lay outside the gene matches. The CDR3: CASGAGGSRYEQFF. The DNA of the CDR3 is TGTGCCAGCGGGGCGGGAGGGTCGCGCTATGAGCAGTTCTTC.

A single count supports this clone. The chain has TRBV10-3 and TRBJ1-1; no firm D call. Germline-derived CDR1 and CDR2 are ENHRY and SYGVKD. This CDR3 spans 13 amino acids. The ends were cut back, 4 bases at V and 6 bases at J, with 12 bases in the middle. CDR3 amino acids: CAISGTGDAEAFF. The DNA of the CDR3 is TGTGCCATCAGTGGGACGGGTGACGCTGAAGCTTTCTTT.

The V gene is TRBV5-1, the J gene TRBJ1-5, with D unresolved. CDR3 length: 14 residues. Germline V lookup: CDR1 SGHRS, CDR2 YFSETQ. Trimming took off 4 bases at V and 2 bases at J, with 10 bases between the two ends. This CDR3 is CASSRNGGNQPQHF. CDR3 bases: TGCGCCAGCAGCCGGAACGGGGGCAATCAGCCCCAGCATTTT.

The chain couples TRBV28 to TRBJ1-1; possibly TRBD1 for D (5 bases). Germline-derived CDR1 and CDR2 are MDHEN and SYDVKM. The CDR3 has 17 amino acids. Trimming removed 0 bases from V and 1 base from J, with 15 bases in between. This chain's CDR3 is CASSLWQGVEANTEAFF. DNA of the CDR3: TGTGCCAGCAGTTTATGGCAGGGTGTCGAGGCGAACACTGAAGCTTTCTTT.

This clone has more than one count but fewer than ten. In nucleotides, the CDR3 is TGTGCCAGCAGGACCGCCGGGACCAGTGGTGAGCAGTTCTTC. It yields the protein CASRTAGTSGEQFF. J is TRBJ2-1 and V is TRBV7-9; either TRBD1 or TRBD2 may fit D (5 bases each). The CDR3 consists of 14 residues. Germline CDR1 is SEHNR and CDR2 is FQNEAQ (reference sequence). V lost 6 bases to trimming and J lost 9 bases, with 18 bases between them.

This chain uses TRBV30 with TRBJ1-1, with D possibly TRBD1 on 5 matching bases. V was clipped by 7 bases and J by 0 bases, with 12 bases between them. Germline CDR1 reads GTSNPN; CDR2 reads SVGIG (reference sequence). The CDR3 consists of 13 residues. The CDR3 DNA sequence: TGTGCCTCCGCGGGACGGCTGAACACTGAAGCTTTCTTT. Protein sequence: CASAGRLNTEAFF.

The chain is built from TRBV11-3 and TRBJ2-3, with 8 bases matching TRBD2. Germline CDR1 is SGHNT and CDR2 is YENEEA. J lost 2 bases, V lost 0 bases, and 1 base had no gene match. The CDR3 runs 15 residues. The CDR3 reads CASSLDGRDTDTQYF. CDR3 nucleotide sequence: TGTGCCAGCAGCTTAGACGGGAGGGACACAGATACGCAGTATTTT.